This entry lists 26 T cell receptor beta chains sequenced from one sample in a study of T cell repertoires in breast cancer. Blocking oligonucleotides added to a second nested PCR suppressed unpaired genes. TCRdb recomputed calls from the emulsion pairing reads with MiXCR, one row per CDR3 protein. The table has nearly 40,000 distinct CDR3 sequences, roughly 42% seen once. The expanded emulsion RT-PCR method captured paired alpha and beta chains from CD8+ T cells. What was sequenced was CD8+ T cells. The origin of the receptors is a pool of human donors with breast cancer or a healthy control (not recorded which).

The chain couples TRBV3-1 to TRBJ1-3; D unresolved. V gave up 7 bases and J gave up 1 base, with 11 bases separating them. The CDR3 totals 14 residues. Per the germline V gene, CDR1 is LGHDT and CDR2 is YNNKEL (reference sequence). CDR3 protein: CASNRRDSGNTIYF. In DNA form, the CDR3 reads TGTGCCAGCAACCGACGGGATTCTGGAAACACCATATATTTT. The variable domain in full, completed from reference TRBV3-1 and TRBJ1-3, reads DTAVSQTPKYLVTQMGNDKSIKCEQNLGHDTMYWYKQDSKKFLKIMFSYNNKELIINETVPNRFSPKSPDKAHLNLHINSLELGDSAVYFCASNRRDSGNTIYFGEGSWLTVV.

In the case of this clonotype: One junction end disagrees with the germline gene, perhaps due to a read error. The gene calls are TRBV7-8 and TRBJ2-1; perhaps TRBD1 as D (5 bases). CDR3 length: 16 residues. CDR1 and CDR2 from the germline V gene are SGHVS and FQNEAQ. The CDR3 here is CASSLVARQGYNEQSF. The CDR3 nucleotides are TGTGCCAGCAGCTTAGTCGCCCGTCAGGGCTACAATGAGCAGTCCTTC.

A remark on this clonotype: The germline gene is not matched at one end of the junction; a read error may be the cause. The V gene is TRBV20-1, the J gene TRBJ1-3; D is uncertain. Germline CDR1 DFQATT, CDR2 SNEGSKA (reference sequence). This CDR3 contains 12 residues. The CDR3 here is CSAPAPGSTIYF. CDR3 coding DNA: TGCAGTGCTCCCGCTCCTGGAAGCACCATATATTTT.

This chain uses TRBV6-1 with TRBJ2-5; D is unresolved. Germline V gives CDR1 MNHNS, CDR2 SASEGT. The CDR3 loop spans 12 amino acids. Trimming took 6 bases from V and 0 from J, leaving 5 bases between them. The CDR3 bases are TGTGCCAGCAGAGGCAACCAAGAGACCCAGTACTTC. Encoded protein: CASRGNQETQYF.

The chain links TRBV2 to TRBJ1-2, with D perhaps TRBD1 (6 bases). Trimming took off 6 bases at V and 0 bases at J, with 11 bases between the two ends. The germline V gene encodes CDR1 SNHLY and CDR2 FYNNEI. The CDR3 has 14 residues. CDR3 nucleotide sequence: TGTGCCAGCAGCCAGGGGTTAGCTAACTATGGCTACACCTTC. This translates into CASSQGLANYGYTF.

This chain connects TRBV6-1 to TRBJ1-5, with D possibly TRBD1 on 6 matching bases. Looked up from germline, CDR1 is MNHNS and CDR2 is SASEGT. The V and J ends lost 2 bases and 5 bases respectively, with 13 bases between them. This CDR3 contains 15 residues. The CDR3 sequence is CASSEWWAGDQPQHF. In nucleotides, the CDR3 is TGTGCCAGCAGTGAATGGTGGGCAGGGGATCAGCCCCAGCATTTT.

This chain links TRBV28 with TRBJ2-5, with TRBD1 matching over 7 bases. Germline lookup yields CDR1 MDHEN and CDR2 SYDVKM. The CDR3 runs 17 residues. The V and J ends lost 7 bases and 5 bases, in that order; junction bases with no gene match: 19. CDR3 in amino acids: CASNSRGGGRGYETQYF. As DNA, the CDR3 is TGTGCCAGCAACTCTAGAGGTGGAGGCAGGGGGTATGAGACCCAGTACTTC.

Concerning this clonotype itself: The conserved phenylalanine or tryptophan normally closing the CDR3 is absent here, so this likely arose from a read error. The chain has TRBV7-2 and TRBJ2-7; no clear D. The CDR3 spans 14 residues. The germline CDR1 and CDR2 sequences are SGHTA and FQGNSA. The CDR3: CASSLSRVGYKQYL. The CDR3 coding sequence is TGTGCCAGCAGCTTAAGTCGGGTAGGCTACAAGCAGTACTTG.

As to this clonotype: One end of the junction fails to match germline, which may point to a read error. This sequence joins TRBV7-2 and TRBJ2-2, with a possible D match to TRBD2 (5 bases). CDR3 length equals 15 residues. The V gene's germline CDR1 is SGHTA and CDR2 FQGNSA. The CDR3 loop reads CASSSFDKNTGELLF. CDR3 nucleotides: TGTGCCAGCAGCTCATTTGACAAAAACACCGGGGAGCTGCTTTTT.

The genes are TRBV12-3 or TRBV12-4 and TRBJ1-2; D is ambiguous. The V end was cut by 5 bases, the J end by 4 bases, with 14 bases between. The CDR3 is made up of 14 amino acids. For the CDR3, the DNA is TGTGCCAGCAGTCATCCTAGTATCCCCTATGGCTACACCTTC. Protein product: CASSHPSIPYGYTF.

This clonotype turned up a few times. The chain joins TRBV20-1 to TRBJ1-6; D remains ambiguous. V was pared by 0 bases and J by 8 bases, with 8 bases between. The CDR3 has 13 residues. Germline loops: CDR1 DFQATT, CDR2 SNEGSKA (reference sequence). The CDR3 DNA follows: TGCAGTGCTAGAGATGACGGGGATTCACCCCTCCACTTT. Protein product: CSARDDGDSPLHF.

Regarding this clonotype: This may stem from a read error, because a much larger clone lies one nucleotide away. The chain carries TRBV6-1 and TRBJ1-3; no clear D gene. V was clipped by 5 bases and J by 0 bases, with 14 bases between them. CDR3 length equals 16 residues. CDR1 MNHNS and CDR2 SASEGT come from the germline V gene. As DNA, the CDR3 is TGTGCCAGCAGTCAACTCCAAGGCTCCTCTGGAAACACCATATATTTT. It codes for CASSQLQGSSGNTIYF.

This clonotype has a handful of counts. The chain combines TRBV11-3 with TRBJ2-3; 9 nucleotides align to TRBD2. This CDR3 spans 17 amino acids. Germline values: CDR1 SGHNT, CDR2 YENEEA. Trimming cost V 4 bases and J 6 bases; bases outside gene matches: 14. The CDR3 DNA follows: TGTGCCAGCAGCTCGGGGCTAGCGGGAACCTCCGTGGATACGCAGTATTTT. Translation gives CASSSGLAGTSVDTQYF.

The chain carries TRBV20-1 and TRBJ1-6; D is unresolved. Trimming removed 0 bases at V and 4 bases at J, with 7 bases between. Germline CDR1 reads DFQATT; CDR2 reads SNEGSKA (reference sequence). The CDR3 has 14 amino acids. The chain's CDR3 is CSAREAVYNSPLHF. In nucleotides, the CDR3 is TGCAGTGCTAGAGAGGCCGTTTATAATTCACCCCTCCACTTT.

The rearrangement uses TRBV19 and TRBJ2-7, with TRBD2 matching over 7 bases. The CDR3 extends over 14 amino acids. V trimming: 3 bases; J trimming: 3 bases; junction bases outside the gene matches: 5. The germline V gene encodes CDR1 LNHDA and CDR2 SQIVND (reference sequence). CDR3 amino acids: CASSMERGRYEQYF. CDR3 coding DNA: TGTGCCAGTAGTATGGAGCGGGGCCGCTACGAGCAGTACTTC.

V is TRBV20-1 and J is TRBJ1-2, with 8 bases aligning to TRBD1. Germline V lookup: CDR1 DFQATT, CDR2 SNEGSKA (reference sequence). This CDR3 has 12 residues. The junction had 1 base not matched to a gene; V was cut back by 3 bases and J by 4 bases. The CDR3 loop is CSASGQGYGYTF. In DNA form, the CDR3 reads TGCAGTGCTAGTGGACAGGGCTATGGCTACACCTTC.

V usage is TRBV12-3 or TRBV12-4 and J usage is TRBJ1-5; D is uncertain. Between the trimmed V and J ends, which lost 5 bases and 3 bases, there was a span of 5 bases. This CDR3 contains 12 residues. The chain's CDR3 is CASSDHNQPQHF. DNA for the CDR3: TGTGCCAGCAGTGACCACAATCAGCCCCAGCATTTT.

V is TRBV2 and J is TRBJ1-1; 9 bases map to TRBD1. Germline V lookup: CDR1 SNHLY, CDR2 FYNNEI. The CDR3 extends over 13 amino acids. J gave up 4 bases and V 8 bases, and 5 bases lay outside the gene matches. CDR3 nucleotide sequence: TGTGCCAGCCGGGACAGGGTATTCACTGAAGCTTTCTTT. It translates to CASRDRVFTEAFF.

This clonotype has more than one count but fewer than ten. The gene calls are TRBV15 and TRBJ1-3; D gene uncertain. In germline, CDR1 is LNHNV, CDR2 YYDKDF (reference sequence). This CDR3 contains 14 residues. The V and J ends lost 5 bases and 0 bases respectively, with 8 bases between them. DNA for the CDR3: TGTGCCACCAGCCTCAGGACCTCTGGAAACACCATATATTTT. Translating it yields CATSLRTSGNTIYF.

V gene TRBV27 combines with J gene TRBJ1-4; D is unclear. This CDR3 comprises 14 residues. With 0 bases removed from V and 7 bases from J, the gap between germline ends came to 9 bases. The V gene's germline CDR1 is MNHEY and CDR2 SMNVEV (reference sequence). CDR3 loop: CASSLSWAGEKLFF. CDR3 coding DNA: TGTGCCAGCAGTTTATCGTGGGCAGGTGAAAAACTGTTTTTT.

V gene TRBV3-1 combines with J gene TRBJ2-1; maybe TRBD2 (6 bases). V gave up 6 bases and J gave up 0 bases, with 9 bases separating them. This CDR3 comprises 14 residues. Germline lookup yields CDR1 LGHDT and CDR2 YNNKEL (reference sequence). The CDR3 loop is CASRNGSSYNEQFF. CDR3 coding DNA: TGTGCCAGCAGGAACGGGAGCTCCTACAATGAGCAGTTCTTC.

CDR3 DNA sequence: TGTGCCAGCAGTTTATACCCTCGGGTAGCGGGAGTAAGGGAGACCCAGTACTTC. This sequence encodes CASSLYPRVAGVRETQYF. The genes are TRBV27 and TRBJ2-5, with TRBD2 matching 9 bases. This CDR3 is built from 18 residues. V lost 1 base and J lost 5; bases outside the gene matches: 14. Germline V CDR1 and CDR2: MNHEY, SMNVEV (reference sequence).

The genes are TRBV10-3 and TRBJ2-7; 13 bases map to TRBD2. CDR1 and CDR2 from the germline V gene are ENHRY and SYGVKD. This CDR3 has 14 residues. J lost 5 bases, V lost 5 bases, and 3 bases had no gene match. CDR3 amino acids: CAISRTSGSHEQYF. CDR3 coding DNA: TGTGCCATCAGTCGGACTAGCGGGAGTCACGAGCAGTACTTC.

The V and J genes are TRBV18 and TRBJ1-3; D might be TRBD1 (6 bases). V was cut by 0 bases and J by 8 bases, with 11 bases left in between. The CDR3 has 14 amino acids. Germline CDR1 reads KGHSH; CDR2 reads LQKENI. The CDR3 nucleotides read TGTGCCAGCTCACCACCGGTGGGGGCGGACACCATATATTTT. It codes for CASSPPVGADTIYF.

CDR3 in DNA: TGTGCCAGCAGCTTAACTCCGCAGGACACTGAAGCTTTCTTT. Protein product: CASSLTPQDTEAFF. The chain employs TRBV7-3 and TRBJ1-1; D remains unclear. V lost 0 bases, J lost 3 bases, and 8 bases lay in between. CDR3 length: 14 residues. Germline V gene sequence: CDR1 SGHTA, CDR2 FQGTGA.

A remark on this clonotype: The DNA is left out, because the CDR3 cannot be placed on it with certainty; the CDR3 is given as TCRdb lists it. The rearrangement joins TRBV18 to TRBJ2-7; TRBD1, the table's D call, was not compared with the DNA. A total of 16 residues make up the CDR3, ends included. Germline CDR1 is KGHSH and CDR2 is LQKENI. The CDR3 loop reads CASSPNVGQGAGEQHF.